One sample yielded the 6 T cell receptor beta chains listed below, sequenced in a study of cytomegalovirus exposure and HLA in healthy donors. Primers: 60 Vbeta forward and 13 Jbeta reverse. Sequencing was performed with immunoSEQ multiplex PCR; in TCRdb, only in-frame clones are kept and a portion is missing. Of fewer than 250,000 clones in the sample, roughly 79% were seen once. Sequenced sample: PBMCs. The receptors here all came from a male donor in good health and CMV-seronegative.

V and J are TRBV5-1 and TRBJ2-3; 12 bases match TRBD2. V shed 4 bases and J 4 bases; nucleotides not matched to a gene: 4. The CDR3 consists of 15 residues. In germline, CDR1 is SGHRS, CDR2 YFSETQ. The CDR3 nucleotides read TGCGCCAGCAGCCCGACTAGCGGGGGAGCAGATACGCAGTATTTT. Encoded protein: CASSPTSGGADTQYF.

This clone was picked up one time. The chain joins TRBV7-8 to TRBJ2-5; D is possibly TRBD2 (5 bases). The end of the DNA is better explained by TRBJ2-7, so the J call may be wrong. Germline V gene sequence: CDR1 SGHVS, CDR2 FQNEAQ. This CDR3 contains 14 residues. CDR3 nucleotide sequence: TGTGCCAGCAGCTTAGCGCGGGCTGAGGACGAGCAGTACTTC. It translates to CASSLARAEDEQYF.

The rearrangement joins TRBV5-6 to TRBJ2-1, with 7 bases aligning to TRBD2. The germline CDR1 and CDR2 sequences are SGHDT and YYEEEE. J lost 2 bases, V lost 0 bases, and 8 bases had no gene match. The CDR3 sequence is 17 residues long. Written as DNA, the CDR3 is TGTGCCAGCAGCTTGGCCAAGGGCCTAGCGGCCTACAATGAGCAGTTCTTC. It encodes CASSLAKGLAAYNEQFF.

The chain links TRBV7-9 to TRBJ2-3; 12 positions match TRBD2. V gave up 1 base and J gave up 4 bases; unmatched junction bases: 9. Germline V gene data show CDR1 as SEHNR and CDR2 as FQNEAQ (reference sequence). This CDR3 contains 18 residues. CDR3 residues: CASSLGLAGGPGADTQYF. For the CDR3, the DNA is TGTGCCAGCAGCTTAGGCCTAGCGGGAGGGCCGGGCGCAGATACGCAGTATTTT.

This clone was detected a few times. V usage is TRBV5-4 and J usage is TRBJ2-7, with TRBD2 matching 8 bases. This CDR3 has 14 residues. After removal of 4 bases from V and 7 bases from J, the junction contained 10 bases not matched to a gene. CDR1 is SGHNT, CDR2 YYREEE, per germline (reference sequence). CDR3 DNA sequence: TGTGCCAGCAGCGAGTGGGTCTCGGGGGGGGAGCAGTACTTC. Protein product: CASSEWVSGGEQYF.

This chain links TRBV27 with TRBJ1-1; D is perhaps TRBD1 (6 bases). With 4 bases removed from V and 0 bases from J, the gap between germline ends came to 15 bases. Germline V CDR1 and CDR2: MNHEY, SMNVEV (reference sequence). CDR3 length: 16 residues. CDR3 protein: CASSSGTRLMNTEAFF. In nucleotides, the CDR3 is TGTGCCAGCAGTTCTGGGACAAGATTAATGAACACTGAAGCTTTCTTT.